Listed here are 14 T cell receptor beta chains from one sample, sequenced in a study of beta chain features in type 1 diabetes. Whole-study findings and limits: The study found moderately but significantly shorter TCRB CDR3s in all four CD4+ subsets of Type 1 diabetes patients.

The entirety of the isolated RNA underwent reverse transcription, so expressed TCRB transcripts were sequenced. This table comes from immunoSEQ multiplex PCR, and its TCRdb copy is limited to in-frame clones, with some not included. This repertoire shows about 700,000 clones, 13% found once; its top ten account for 0.022%. Antigens for these TCRs are unknown. Material for sequencing was naive CD4+ T cells from blood. The receptors stem from a man between 18 and 29 years old with type 1 diabetes.

The chain couples TRBV28 to TRBJ2-7, with a tentative D call TRBD2 (5 bases). Germline assignment: CDR1 MDHEN and CDR2 SYDVKM. The CDR3 contains 15 residues. Deletions cut 3 bases from V and 3 bases from J, with 15 bases between. CDR3 region: CASSFSDQRGYEQYF. CDR3 DNA: TGTGCCAGCAGTTTTTCTGATCAACGGGGCTACGAGCAGTACTTC.

The gene calls are TRBV30 and TRBJ1-1, with D maybe TRBD1 (5 bases). This CDR3 has 13 amino acids. Germline V gives CDR1 GTSNPN, CDR2 SVGIG (reference sequence). The ends were cut back, 0 bases at V and 5 bases at J, with 10 bases in the middle. The CDR3 protein is CAWSVMGRTEAFF. For the CDR3, the DNA is TGTGCCTGGAGTGTCATGGGGCGGACTGAAGCTTTCTTT.

The sample holds a few counts of this clone. This sequence joins TRBV4-1 and TRBJ2-2; possibly TRBD1 for D (6 bases). The ends were cut back, 1 base at V and 5 bases at J, with 14 bases in the middle. The CDR3 has 16 residues. Germline CDR1 reads MGHRA; CDR2 reads YSYEKL. The CDR3 DNA sequence: TGCGCCAGCAGCCAAGGGTTTCAGGGGACGACCGGGGAGCTGTTTTTT. This sequence encodes CASSQGFQGTTGELFF.

This clone was counted between two and nine times. V gene TRBV18 combines with J gene TRBJ2-7; 12 bases align to TRBD1. Germline CDR1 is KGHSH and CDR2 is LQKENI. V lost 4 bases to trimming and J lost 2 bases; unmatched junction nucleotides: 3. CDR3 length: 15 amino acids. The chain's CDR3 is CASSRGTGGAYEQYF. CDR3 nucleotide sequence: TGTGCCAGCTCACGTGGGACAGGGGGCGCCTACGAGCAGTACTTC.

J is TRBJ2-1 and V is TRBV5-1; TRBD1 agrees at 9 bases. The CDR3 consists of 19 residues. The germline gives CDR1 SGHRS, CDR2 YFSETQ. J lost 7 bases, V lost 0 bases, and 17 bases had no gene match. CDR3 DNA sequence: TGCGCCAGCAGCTTGGAGATTATCGGCGTCACAGGGGGCCTTAATGAGCAGTTCTTC. Residues: CASSLEIIGVTGGLNEQFF.

On this clone itself: The identical CDR3 is also encoded by other nucleotide sequences in the sample. V is TRBV20-1 and J is TRBJ1-2; no reliable D call. The CDR3 is 11 residues long. Trimming took 3 bases from V and 8 from J, leaving 10 bases between them. From germline, CDR1 is DFQATT and CDR2 SNEGSKA (reference sequence). The CDR3 DNA is TGCAGTGCTAGTAGAGGGTACGGCTACACCTTC. It yields the protein CSASRGYGYTF.

The chain joins TRBV18 to TRBJ1-2; perhaps TRBD1 as D (5 bases). Between the trimmed V and J ends, which lost 3 bases and 4 bases, there was a span of 9 bases. CDR1 and CDR2 (germline): KGHSH, LQKENI. The CDR3 runs to 13 residues. CDR3 nucleotide sequence: TGTGCCAGCTCACCGACAGATTCCTATGGCTACACCTTC. It specifies CASSPTDSYGYTF.

There are a few counts of this clone. V gene TRBV9 combines with J gene TRBJ2-7, with D unresolved. The CDR3 consists of 12 residues. V lost 4 bases, J lost 4 bases, and 9 bases lay in between. The germline V gene has CDR1 SGDLS and CDR2 YYNGEE. The CDR3 nucleotides are TGTGCCAGCAGCCGATCCGATTACGAGCAGTACTTC. Translating it yields CASSRSDYEQYF.

In this sample, this clone turned up a few times. This chain uses TRBV19 with TRBJ1-5, with a possible D match to TRBD1 (6 bases). CDR3 length: 14 amino acids. Germline assignment: CDR1 LNHDA and CDR2 SQIVND (reference sequence). Trimming left V 3 bases short and J 5 bases short, with 11 bases between. The CDR3 coding sequence is TGTGCCAGTAGTATCTCTTCAGGGGATCAGCCCCAGCATTTT. This translates into CASSISSGDQPQHF.

This clone has just a few counts. The CDR3 nucleotides are TGTGCCAGCTCTCCCGACAGACTTTTAGAAGCTTTCTTT. Translated, it gives CASSPDRLLEAFF. The chain couples TRBV18 to TRBJ1-1; tentative D call: TRBD1 (5 bases). With 6 bases removed from V and 8 bases from J, the gap between germline ends came to 16 bases. The germline V gene encodes CDR1 KGHSH and CDR2 LQKENI. The CDR3 has 13 residues.

V is TRBV2 and J is TRBJ2-7, with 7 nucleotides matching TRBD1. Trimming at V came to 4 bases and at J to 0 bases, leaving 3 bases not matched to a gene. CDR1 and CDR2 (germline): SNHLY, FYNNEI. CDR3 size: 14 residues. CDR3 in amino acids: CASSGQGDSYEQYF. In nucleotides, the CDR3 is TGTGCCAGCAGTGGACAGGGCGACTCCTACGAGCAGTACTTC.

This clone appeared a few times. The chain has TRBV7-3 and TRBJ2-1; perhaps TRBD2 as D (6 bases). The V gene's germline CDR1 is SGHTA and CDR2 FQGTGA. The CDR3 is 15 amino acids. With 2 bases removed from V and 0 bases from J, the gap between germline ends came to 8 bases. This CDR3 reads CASSLRGSSYNEQFF. The CDR3 DNA is TGTGCCAGCAGCTTACGGGGGAGCTCCTACAATGAGCAGTTCTTC.

V is TRBV19 and J is TRBJ2-7; the match to TRBD2 covers 7 bases. There are 15 residues in the CDR3. Germline assignment: CDR1 LNHDA and CDR2 SQIVND (reference sequence). Unmatched junction bases numbered 12, after V lost 3 bases and J lost 7 bases. CDR3 nucleotides: TGTGCCAGTAGTATCTCTAGCGGCCGTTTGGGGGAGCAGTACTTC. It is translated as CASSISSGRLGEQYF.

The chain joins TRBV9 to TRBJ1-2; TRBD1 agrees at 9 bases. CDR1 and CDR2 (germline): SGDLS, YYNGEE. This CDR3 spans 16 amino acids. The J segment lost 4 bases and the V segment lost 0 bases, leaving 7 bases of the junction unmatched. The CDR3 sequence is CASSVGQGGPSYGYTF. CDR3 nucleotide sequence: TGTGCCAGCAGCGTAGGACAGGGGGGGCCGAGCTATGGCTACACCTTC.